The 9 T cell receptor beta chains below all came from one sample that was sequenced in a study of T cell changes during pregnancy in multiple sclerosis. Using immunoSEQ multiplex PCR, the repertoire was profiled, and TCRdb retains in-frame clones only, with some absent. This table holds approximately 60,000 clones, less than 95% found once. The sample here was peripheral blood, taken after pregnancy. The receptor set was obtained from a female donor in good health, enrolled as a control in a pregnancy study.

The gene calls are TRBV5-1 and TRBJ2-4; D is perhaps TRBD1 (6 bases). From germline, CDR1 is SGHRS and CDR2 YFSETQ. V dropped 2 bases and J dropped 5 bases, with 11 bases sitting between them. This CDR3 contains 14 residues. CDR3 nucleotides: TGCGCCAGCAGCTTAGAAACAGGGCAAAACATTCAGTACTTC. Protein: CASSLETGQNIQYF. The complete variable domain, with remaining parts taken from reference TRBV5-1 and TRBJ2-4, reads KAGVTQTPRYLIKTRGQQVTLSCSPISGHRSVSWYQQTPGQGLQFLFEYFSETQRNKGNFPGRFSGRQFSNSRSEMNVSTLELGDSALYLCASSLETGQNIQYFGAGTRLSVL.

The CDR3 DNA is TGTGCCAGTAGTATAATTGGGACAGCTGGAAACACCATATATTTT. This translates into CASSIIGTAGNTIYF. J is TRBJ1-3 and V is TRBV19, with 7 positions matching TRBD1. Germline CDR1 LNHDA, CDR2 SQIVND (reference sequence). The junction had 3 bases not matched to a gene; V was cut back by 2 bases and J by 2 bases. The CDR3 is made up of 15 amino acids.

V is TRBV27 and J is TRBJ1-5; 10 bases agree with TRBD1. Germline loops: CDR1 MNHEY, CDR2 SMNVEV (reference sequence). The CDR3 is 15 residues long. V gave up 5 bases and J gave up 6 bases; unmatched junction bases: 7. For the CDR3, the DNA is TGTGCCAGCAGTATCGGACAGGGGGATGCTCAGCCCCAGCATTTT. Amino acid sequence: CASSIGQGDAQPQHF.

The rearrangement uses TRBV6-5 and TRBJ2-4; tentative D call: TRBD1 (6 bases). The V gene lost 4 bases and the J gene lost 11 bases, with 15 bases spanning the gap. CDR1 is MNHEY, CDR2 SVGAGI, per germline. The CDR3 contains 13 residues. The CDR3 here is CASSLDRFQVQYF. CDR3 sequence (DNA): TGTGCCAGCAGTTTAGACAGGTTCCAGGTTCAGTACTTC.

The chain combines TRBV10-3 with TRBJ1-5, with TRBD1 identical over 7 bases. The CDR3 contains 15 residues. Germline assignment: CDR1 ENHRY and CDR2 SYGVKD. Losses at the gene ends were 6 bases for V and 2 bases for J; bases not matched to a gene: 7. CDR3 DNA sequence: TGTGCCATCAGCACCGACGGACAGGGCAATCAGCCCCAGCATTTT. This codes for CAISTDGQGNQPQHF.

The chain recombines TRBV7-9 with TRBJ1-2; the D is unclear. Per germline, CDR1 SEHNR and CDR2 FQNEAQ (reference sequence). CDR3 length: 14 residues. Trimming shortened V by 3 bases and J by 4 bases, and 12 bases separated the two germline ends. In nucleotides, the CDR3 is TGTGCCAGCAGCTTGGGCTTTCCGGCCTATGGCTACACCTTC. Protein product: CASSLGFPAYGYTF.

The gene calls are TRBV11-2 and TRBJ2-1; possible D gene TRBD1, 5 bases. Germline V gives CDR1 SGHAT, CDR2 FQNNGV. The ends were cut back, 4 bases at V and 3 bases at J, with 7 bases in the middle. This CDR3 spans 13 amino acids. CDR3 in DNA: TGTGCCAGCAGCTCCGACAGCTACAATGAGCAGTTCTTC. It is translated as CASSSDSYNEQFF.

CDR3 protein: CASSARESGNTIYF. In DNA, the CDR3 is TGTGCCAGCAGTGCCCGGGAATCGGGAAACACCATATATTTT. This rearrangement joins TRBV6-1 to TRBJ1-3; no clear D gene. Germline-derived CDR1 and CDR2 are MNHNS and SASEGT. Trimming took 4 bases from V and 4 from J, leaving 11 bases between them. The CDR3 has 14 residues.

The rearrangement uses TRBV27 and TRBJ2-1; TRBD1 aligns across 8 bases. Trimming cost V 3 bases and J 6 bases; bases outside gene matches: 4. The length of the CDR3 is 14 residues. Looked up from germline, CDR1 is MNHEY and CDR2 is SMNVEV (reference sequence). Written as DNA, the CDR3 is TGTGCCAGCAGTTTCTGGACAGGGACCAATGAGCAGTTCTTC. This encodes CASSFWTGTNEQFF.